This T cell receptor (beta chain) was documented in a study of T cells in Graves' hyperthyroidism and ophthalmopathy. Researchers defined stable Graves' hyperthyroidism as no ophthalmopathy progression within 18 months. Exclusion followed for patients with uncontrolled infection, other autoimmune disease, pregnancy or lactation. This clonotype was seen at least ten times. Amplified TCR beta CDR3 regions derived from RNA transcripts. An initial round of RT-PCR targeting the TCR CDR3 relied on the HTBI primer set. TCRdb re-analysed the multiplex PCR reads in MiXCR, keeping a single row per CDR3 protein. This sample carries some 770,000 distinct CDR3 sequences, about a sixth of them seen once, and the ten largest clones take under 9.5%. Trimming cost V 0 bases and J 6 bases; bases outside gene matches: 10. CDR1 KGHSH and CDR2 LQKENI come from the germline V gene. This CDR3 is 18 amino acids long.

V and J are TRBV18 and TRBJ2-1; 11 bases are a match to TRBD2. This TCR came from a man aged 18 to 29 with Graves' hyperthyroidism. Sequenced input: blood. The CDR3 loop is CASSPPWSTSGRINEQFF. CDR3 DNA: TGTGCCAGCTCACCACCGTGGAGTACTAGCGGGAGAATCAATGAGCAGTTCTTC. Variable domain in full (rest from reference TRBV18 and TRBJ2-1): NAGVMQNPRHLVRRRGQEARLRCSPMKGHSHVYWYRQLPEEGLKFMVYLQKENIIDESGMPKERFSAEFPKEGPSILRIQQVVRGDSAAYFCASSPPWSTSGRINEQFFGPGTRLTVL.